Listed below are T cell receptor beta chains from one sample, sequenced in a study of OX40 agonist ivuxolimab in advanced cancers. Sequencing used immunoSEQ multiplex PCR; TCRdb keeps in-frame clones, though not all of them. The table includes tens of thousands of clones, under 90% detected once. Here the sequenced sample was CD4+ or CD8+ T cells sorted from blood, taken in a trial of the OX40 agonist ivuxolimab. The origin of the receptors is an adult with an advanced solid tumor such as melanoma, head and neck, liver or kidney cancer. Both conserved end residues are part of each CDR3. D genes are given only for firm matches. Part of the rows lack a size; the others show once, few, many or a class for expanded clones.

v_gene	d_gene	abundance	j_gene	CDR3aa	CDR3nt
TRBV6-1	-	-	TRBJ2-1	CASLQGYNEQFF	TGTGCCAGTCTACAGGGTTACAATGAGCAGTTCTTC
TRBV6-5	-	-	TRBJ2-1	CASNRNSRMYNEQFF	TGTGCCAGCAACAGAAACTCCCGAATGTACAATGAGCAGTTCTTC
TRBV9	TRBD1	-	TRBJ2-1	CASSSQGSSYNEQFF	TGTGCCAGCAGCTCACAGGGGAGCTCCTACAATGAGCAGTTCTTC
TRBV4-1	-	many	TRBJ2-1	CASSQPYRTLQQFF	TGCGCCAGCAGCCAACCCTACCGGACCCTACAGCAGTTCTTC
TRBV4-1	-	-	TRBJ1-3	CASSQESAIGNTIYF	TGCGCCAGCAGCCAAGAGAGCGCAATCGGAAACACCATATATTTT
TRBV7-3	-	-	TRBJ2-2	CASGDGVGELFF	TGTGCCAGCGGCGATGGGGTCGGGGAGCTGTTTTTT
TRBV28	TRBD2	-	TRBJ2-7	CASSLPGGTYEQYF	TGTGCCAGCAGTTTACCGGGGGGGACCTACGAGCAGTACTTC
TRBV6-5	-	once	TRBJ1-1	CASSYRGNTEAFF	TGTGCCAGCAGTTACAGGGGGAACACTGAAGCTTTCTTT
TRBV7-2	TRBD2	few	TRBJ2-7	CASSLVSSGGEQYF	TGTGCCAGCAGCTTAGTGTCGTCGGGAGGCGAGCAGTACTTC
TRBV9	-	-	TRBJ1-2	CASGGPPYGYTF	TGTGCCAGCGGGGGACCCCCGTATGGCTACACCTTC
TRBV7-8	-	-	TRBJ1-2	CASSLDRGLYGYTF	TGTGCCAGCAGCTTAGATCGGGGGCTCTATGGCTACACCTTC
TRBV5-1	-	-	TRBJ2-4	CASSLEVGQNIQYF	TGCGCCAGCAGCTTGGAAGTGGGGCAAAACATTCAGTACTTC
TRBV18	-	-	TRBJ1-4	CASSPTFLNEKLFF	TGTGCCAGCTCACCTACTTTCCTGAATGAAAAACTGTTTTTT
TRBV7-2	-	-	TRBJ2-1	CASSLGASSDREQFF	TGTGCCAGCAGCTTAGGAGCCAGCAGCGATCGTGAGCAGTTCTTC
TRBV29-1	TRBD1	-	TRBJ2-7	CSPTTGTGAYEQYF	TGCAGCCCAACCACCGGGACAGGGGCCTACGAGCAGTACTTC
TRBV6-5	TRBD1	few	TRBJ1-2	CASTPQGAVYTF	TGTGCCAGCACCCCACAGGGGGCAGTCTACACCTTC
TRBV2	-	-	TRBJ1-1	CASSFRSMNTEAFF	TGTGCCAGCAGTTTTCGCAGCATGAACACTGAAGCTTTCTTT
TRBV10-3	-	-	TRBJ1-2	CAISESWGDFGYTF	TGTGCCATCAGTGAGTCGTGGGGGGATTTTGGCTACACCTTC
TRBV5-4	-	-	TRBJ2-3	CASSRGSAADTQYF	TGTGCCAGCAGCCGTGGGTCGGCGGCAGATACGCAGTATTTT
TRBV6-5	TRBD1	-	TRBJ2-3	CASSAQGANTDTQYF	TGTGCCAGCAGTGCGCAGGGGGCCAACACAGATACGCAGTATTTT
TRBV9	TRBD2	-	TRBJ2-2	CASSDPSGRALDTGELFF	TGTGCCAGCAGCGATCCTAGCGGGAGGGCCCTGGACACCGGGGAGCTGTTTTTT
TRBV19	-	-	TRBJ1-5	CASSIRREGQPQHF	TGTGCCAGTAGTATTAGGAGGGAGGGTCAGCCCCAGCATTTT
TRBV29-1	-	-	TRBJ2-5	CSVDAGPRGRQETQYF	TGCAGCGTGGACGCGGGCCCCAGGGGCCGACAAGAGACCCAGTACTTC
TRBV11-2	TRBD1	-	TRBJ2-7	CASSARDRGPYEQYF	TGTGCCAGCAGCGCGCGTGACAGGGGTCCCTACGAGCAGTACTTC
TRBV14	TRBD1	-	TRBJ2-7	CASSEPGQTYEQYF	TGTGCCAGCAGCGAGCCGGGACAGACCTACGAGCAGTACTTC
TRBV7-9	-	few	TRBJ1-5	CASSLAGDSNQPQHF	TGTGCCAGCAGCTTAGCCGGCGATAGCAATCAGCCCCAGCATTTT
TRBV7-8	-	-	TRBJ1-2	CASSMDDGYTF	TGTGCCAGCAGCATGGACGATGGCTACACCTTC
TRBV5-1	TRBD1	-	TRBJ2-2	CASSVGDSTGELFF	TGCGCCAGCAGCGTGGGGGACAGCACCGGGGAGCTGTTTTTT
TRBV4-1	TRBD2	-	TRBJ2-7	CASSQQTGGPYEQYF	TGCGCCAGCAGCCAGCAGACGGGAGGGCCCTACGAGCAGTACTTC
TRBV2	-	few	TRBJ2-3	CASSGVSWDTDTQYF	TGTGCCAGCAGTGGCGTAAGCTGGGACACAGATACGCAGTATTTT
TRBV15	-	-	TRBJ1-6	CATSRENQGNSPLHF	TGTGCCACCAGCAGAGAGAACCAGGGAAATTCACCCCTCCACTTT
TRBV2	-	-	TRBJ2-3	CASSDQRGAQYF	TGTGCCAGCAGTGACCAAAGGGGGGCGCAGTATTTT
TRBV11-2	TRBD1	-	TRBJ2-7	CASSPRQQGAFEQYF	TGTGCCAGCAGCCCACGCCAGCAGGGGGCGTTTGAGCAGTACTTC
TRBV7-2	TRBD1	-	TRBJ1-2	CASSLVGQGNYGYTF	TGTGCCAGCAGCTTAGTCGGACAGGGTAACTATGGCTACACCTTC
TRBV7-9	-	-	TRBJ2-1	CASTSGLYEQFF	TGTGCCAGCACGTCTGGATTGTATGAGCAGTTCTTC
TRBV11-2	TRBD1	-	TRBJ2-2	CASSRQGAGTGELFF	TGTGCCAGCAGCCGACAGGGGGCGGGGACCGGGGAGCTGTTTTTT
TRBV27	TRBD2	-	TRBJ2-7	CASSFGTNYEQYF	TGTGCCAGCAGCTTCGGGACTAACTACGAGCAGTACTTC
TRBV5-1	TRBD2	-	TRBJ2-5	CASSRTSGGRETQYF	TGCGCCAGCAGCCGGACTAGCGGGGGCCGGGAGACCCAGTACTTC
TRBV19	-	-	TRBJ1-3	CASSKIGGISGNTIYF	TGTGCCAGTAGTAAAATCGGTGGGATTTCTGGAAACACCATATATTTT
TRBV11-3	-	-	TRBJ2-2	CASSLQGLGELFF	TGTGCCAGCAGCTTACAGGGATTGGGGGAGCTGTTTTTT
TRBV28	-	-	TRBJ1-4	CASRPPGVAGEKLFF	TGTGCCAGCAGACCCCCCGGCGTCGCGGGTGAAAAACTGTTTTTT
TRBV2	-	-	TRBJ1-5	CASRGREGQPQHF	TGTGCCAGCAGAGGGAGAGAAGGTCAGCCCCAGCATTTT
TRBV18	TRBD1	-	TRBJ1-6	CASSLGQGINSPLHF	TGTGCCAGCTCGCTGGGACAGGGAATTAATTCACCCCTCCACTTT
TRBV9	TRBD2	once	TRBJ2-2	CASSVGWTSGRNTGELFF	TGTGCCAGCAGCGTAGGATGGACTAGCGGGAGAAACACCGGGGAGCTGTTTTTT
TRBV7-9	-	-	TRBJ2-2	CASSFSGGTGELFF	TGTGCCAGCAGCTTCTCTGGTGGAACCGGGGAGCTGTTTTTT
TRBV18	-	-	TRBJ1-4	CASSPSGIGEKLFF	TGTGCCAGCTCACCCTCAGGGATCGGTGAAAAACTGTTTTTT
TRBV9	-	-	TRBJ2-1	CASSVIATGLDEQFF	TGTGCCAGCAGCGTAATAGCGACGGGCCTCGATGAGCAGTTCTTC
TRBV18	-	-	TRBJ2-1	CASSPRGYSYNEQFF	TGTGCCAGCTCACCGCGAGGGTACTCTTACAATGAGCAGTTCTTC
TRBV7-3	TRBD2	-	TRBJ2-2	CASGGVNTGELFF	TGTGCCAGCGGGGGGGTGAACACCGGGGAGCTGTTTTTT
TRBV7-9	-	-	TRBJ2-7	CASSLGGGGGEQYF	TGTGCCAGCAGCTTAGGGGGCGGCGGAGGCGAGCAGTACTTC
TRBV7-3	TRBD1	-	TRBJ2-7	CASSLFGTGYDEQYF	TGTGCCAGCAGCTTATTCGGGACAGGTTATGACGAGCAGTACTTC
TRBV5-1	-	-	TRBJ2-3	CASTQGGAPTDTQYF	TGCGCCAGCACCCAGGGGGGGGCACCGACAGATACGCAGTATTTT
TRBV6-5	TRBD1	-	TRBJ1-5	CASSAQQGDQPQHF	TGTGCCAGCAGTGCCCAACAGGGGGACCAGCCCCAGCATTTT
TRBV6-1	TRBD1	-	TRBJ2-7	CASSQGQVSFSYEQYF	TGTGCCAGCAGTCAAGGACAGGTCTCCTTCTCCTACGAGCAGTACTTC
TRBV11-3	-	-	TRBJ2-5	CASSPQNGETQYF	TGTGCCAGCAGCCCTCAAAACGGGGAGACCCAGTACTTC
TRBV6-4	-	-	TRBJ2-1	CASSQQRSSYNEQFF	TGTGCCAGCAGTCAGCAGCGGTCATCCTACAATGAGCAGTTCTTC
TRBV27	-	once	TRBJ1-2	CASSFYGAPYGYTF	TGTGCCAGCAGTTTTTATGGGGCGCCCTATGGCTACACCTTC